The 30 T cell receptor beta chains listed next were all sequenced from one sample in a study of memory CD4+ T cells and cytomegalovirus serostatus. The sort gate was single viable CD3+CD4+CD8-CD45RO+ cells for memory CD4+ T cells. Method: immunoSEQ multiplex PCR; TCRdb's copy keeps in-frame clones and lacks some. This sample has 40,000 to 55,000 clones, with roughly 80% found just once. Sequencing input: memory CD4+ T cells from blood. The receptors shown here come from an adult in good health and CMV-seropositive.

The chain couples TRBV14 to TRBJ1-2, with D maybe TRBD1 (5 bases). V was cut by 1 base and J by 10 bases, with 10 bases left in between. Germline V CDR1 and CDR2: SGHDN, FVKESK. The CDR3 totals 12 residues. The CDR3 spells CASSQVQGYYTF. In nucleotides, the CDR3 is TGTGCCAGCAGCCAAGTCCAGGGATACTACACCTTC.

This clone appeared once. The rearrangement joins TRBV5-1 to TRBJ2-7; D tentatively fits TRBD1 or TRBD2 (6 bases each). This CDR3 spans 16 amino acids. Per germline, CDR1 SGHRS and CDR2 YFSETQ. The V end lost 3 bases, the J end lost 4 bases, and 20 bases lay between the germline ends. CDR3 loop: CASSSDPGAGSYEQYF. DNA of the CDR3: TGCGCCAGCAGCTCGGATCCGGGGGCAGGCTCTTACGAGCAGTACTTC.

Written as DNA, the CDR3 is TGTGCCAGCAGCCCCGAGGTCACAAACACTGAAGCTTTCTTT. This encodes CASSPEVTNTEAFF. The genes are TRBV7-2 and TRBJ1-1; D gene uncertain. The CDR3 is made up of 14 amino acids. V lost 5 bases and J lost 2, with 12 bases in between. Germline-derived CDR1 and CDR2 are SGHTA and FQGNSA.

V and J are TRBV5-4 and TRBJ1-1; D remains ambiguous. This CDR3 contains 12 residues. Germline V gene lookup returns CDR1 SGHNT and CDR2 YYREEE (reference sequence). V was clipped by 1 base and J by 3 bases, with 4 bases between them. The DNA for the CDR3 is TGTGCCAGCAGCTTGACCGACACTGAAGCTTTCTTT. Its translation is CASSLTDTEAFF.

The chain uses TRBV4-3 and TRBJ2-3; 7 bases agree with TRBD2. The CDR3 spans 15 residues. Germline V gene sequence: CDR1 LGHNA, CDR2 YSLEER. J lost 4 bases, V lost 0 bases, and 4 bases had no gene match. The CDR3 sequence: CASSQDRTSADTQYF. DNA for the CDR3: TGCGCCAGCAGCCAAGATAGAACTAGCGCAGATACGCAGTATTTT.

The sample holds a few counts of this clone. The V gene is TRBV6-6, the J gene TRBJ1-6; D is uncertain. The CDR3 totals 15 residues. The V end was cut by 7 bases, the J end by 6 bases, with 16 bases between. CDR1 and CDR2 from the germline V gene are MNHNY and SVGAGI (reference sequence). The CDR3 bases are TGTGCCAGCACCCCTGAGTTAGGGAGTAATTCACCCCTCCACTTT. It translates to CASTPELGSNSPLHF.

The V gene is TRBV11-3, the J gene TRBJ2-5; TRBD1 matches at 9 bases. The germline CDR1 and CDR2 sequences are SGHNT and YENEEA. CDR3 size: 15 residues. J gave up 2 bases and V 5 bases, and 6 bases lay outside the gene matches. CDR3 sequence reads: CASSARQGVQETQYF. As DNA, the CDR3 is TGTGCCAGCAGCGCACGACAGGGGGTTCAAGAGACCCAGTACTTC.

J is TRBJ1-1 and V is TRBV5-5, with D unclear. The V end lost 1 base, the J end lost 2 bases, and 9 bases lay between the germline ends. Germline lookup yields CDR1 SGHKS and CDR2 YYEKEE (reference sequence). The CDR3 loop spans 14 amino acids. In DNA form, the CDR3 reads TGTGCCAGCAGCTTGATAATAGGCAACACTGAAGCTTTCTTT. Encoded protein: CASSLIIGNTEAFF. Looking up the rest from reference TRBV5-5 and TRBJ1-1 gives the full variable domain: DAGVTQSPTHLIKTRGQQVTLRCSPISGHKSVSWYQQVLGQGPQFIFQYYEKEERGRGNFPDRFSARQFPNYSSELNVNALLLGDSALYLCASSLIIGNTEAFFGQGTRLTVV.

The chain recombines TRBV6-6 with TRBJ2-1; 11 positions agree with TRBD2. This CDR3 comprises 16 residues. Looked up from germline, CDR1 is MNHNY and CDR2 is SVGAGI (reference sequence). The J segment lost 6 bases and the V segment lost 5 bases, leaving 9 bases of the junction unmatched. The CDR3 reads CASSPSRLAGGNEQFF. The CDR3 nucleotides are TGTGCCAGCAGTCCTTCCCGGCTAGCGGGGGGCAATGAGCAGTTCTTC.

Only a few counts were recorded for this clone. The chain recombines TRBV18 with TRBJ2-7; unclear D gene. CDR1 is KGHSH and CDR2 is LQKENI in the germline V gene. With 5 bases removed from V and 3 bases from J, the gap between germline ends came to 5 bases. The CDR3 length is 11 residues. The DNA of the CDR3 is TGTGCCAGCTCAGACAACTACGAGCAGTACTTC. Its translation is CASSDNYEQYF.

This clone is labeled as medium-sized. The chain employs TRBV19 and TRBJ2-2; 7 bases match TRBD1. The CDR3 sequence is 14 residues long. CDR1 and CDR2 (germline): LNHDA, SQIVND (reference sequence). Trimming at V came to 4 bases and at J to 4 bases, leaving 3 bases not matched to a gene. DNA of the CDR3: TGTGCCAGTAGTAACACAGGGGCCACCGGGGAGCTGTTTTTT. Protein sequence: CASSNTGATGELFF.

This rearrangement joins TRBV5-1 to TRBJ2-2; D uncertain. Trimming shortened V by 0 bases and J by 5 bases, and 14 bases separated the two germline ends. CDR1 is SGHRS and CDR2 is YFSETQ in the germline V gene. The CDR3 covers 16 residues. CDR3 DNA: TGCGCCAGCAGCTTGGGGCCCAATGAAGGGACCGGGGAGCTGTTTTTT. Protein: CASSLGPNEGTGELFF.

This rearrangement joins TRBV18 to TRBJ2-3; D gene ambiguous. The CDR3 has 15 residues. Germline V CDR1 and CDR2: KGHSH, LQKENI. The V and J ends lost 7 bases and 3 bases respectively, with 17 bases between them. Here the CDR3 reads CASCNLAGGTDTQYF. CDR3 DNA: TGTGCCAGCTGCAACCTGGCAGGTGGGACAGATACGCAGTATTTT.

CDR3 loop: CASSPGLAREQYF. The CDR3 DNA is TGTGCCAGCAGCCCGGGACTAGCGAGGGAGCAGTACTTC. The chain couples TRBV7-9 to TRBJ2-5; 10 nucleotides agree with TRBD2. Germline V gene data show CDR1 as SEHNR and CDR2 as FQNEAQ (reference sequence). The CDR3 consists of 13 residues. Trimming cost V 5 bases and J 11 bases; bases outside gene matches: 8.

V usage is TRBV5-1 and J usage is TRBJ2-7; D gene uncertain. The germline gives CDR1 SGHRS, CDR2 YFSETQ. Trimming cost V 0 bases and J 1 base, with 8 bases left between them. The length of the CDR3 is 14 residues. The CDR3 sequence: CASSLDTFSYEQYF. The CDR3 region has the DNA TGCGCCAGCAGCTTGGACACTTTTTCCTACGAGCAGTACTTC.

Only a few counts were recorded for this clone. This sequence joins TRBV4-3 and TRBJ1-4; the D gene is possibly TRBD1 (6 bases). Between the trimmed V and J ends, which lost 4 bases and 8 bases, there was a span of 17 bases. This CDR3 has 15 amino acids. The germline gives CDR1 LGHNA, CDR2 YSLEER. As DNA, the CDR3 is TGCGCCAGCAGCCCCCTGTGGGGGGCCGAGGAAAAACTGTTTTTT. This codes for CASSPLWGAEEKLFF.

Here the CDR3 reads CAISGDRTAEAFF. Written as DNA, the CDR3 is TGTGCCATCAGTGGGGACAGGACGGCTGAAGCTTTCTTT. The J gene is TRBJ1-1, the V gene TRBV10-3; 8 positions match TRBD1. V gave up 4 bases and J gave up 6 bases; unmatched junction bases: 4. The CDR3 contains 13 residues. Germline CDR1 reads ENHRY; CDR2 reads SYGVKD.

The chain couples TRBV25-1 to TRBJ1-5, with D unresolved. V lost 3 bases and J lost 5, with 11 bases in between. The CDR3 length is 14 residues. The germline CDR1 and CDR2 sequences are MGHDK and SYGVNS. CDR3 sequence (DNA): TGTGCCAGCAGTGAGTTCGGTGACCATCAGCCCCAGCATTTT. It yields the protein CASSEFGDHQPQHF.

This clone was recorded only once. V and J are TRBV6-5 and TRBJ2-7; no clear D. The CDR3 covers 12 residues. Trimming removed 9 bases at V and 3 bases at J, with 12 bases between. Germline assignment: CDR1 MNHEY and CDR2 SVGAGI. CDR3 DNA sequence: TGTGCCAGTTCAACGACGAACTACGAGCAGTACTTC. Encoded protein: CASSTTNYEQYF.

The chain carries TRBV5-4 and TRBJ1-4; D is ambiguous. The CDR3 runs to 16 residues. The V and J ends lost 1 base and 2 bases respectively, with 12 bases between them. Germline lookup yields CDR1 SGHNT and CDR2 YYREEE (reference sequence). CDR3 residues: CASSLRATSTNEKLFF. DNA of the CDR3: TGTGCCAGCAGCTTGAGGGCTACTTCGACTAATGAAAAACTGTTTTTT.

This clone came up once. The chain recombines TRBV6-6 with TRBJ2-7; possible D gene TRBD1, 5 bases. Deletions cut 8 bases from V and 6 bases from J, with 17 bases between. Germline assignment: CDR1 MNHNY and CDR2 SVGAGI (reference sequence). This CDR3 spans 13 amino acids. CDR3 bases: TGTGCCAGCTCGGCGACAGCACTTGGCGAGCAGTACTTC. This gives the protein CASSATALGEQYF.

The gene calls are TRBV19 and TRBJ1-4, with no clear D. Germline CDR1 and CDR2: LNHDA and SQIVND (reference sequence). The V end was cut by 3 bases, the J end by 9 bases, with 11 bases between. This CDR3 spans 13 amino acids. The CDR3 protein is CASSMSSTQKLFF. The CDR3 DNA reads as TGTGCCAGTAGTATGTCTAGCACACAAAAACTGTTTTTT.

The chain links TRBV7-2 to TRBJ2-7; D gene uncertain. Deletions cut 0 bases from V and 5 bases from J, with 17 bases between. The V gene's germline CDR1 is SGHTA and CDR2 FQGNSA. The CDR3 runs 16 residues. CDR3 amino acids: CASSLALERVYDEQYF. Written as DNA, the CDR3 is TGTGCCAGCAGCTTAGCGTTGGAAAGGGTATACGACGAGCAGTACTTC.

This clone was found once. The V and J genes are TRBV5-1 and TRBJ1-1; TRBD1 matches at 7 bases. Germline CDR1 is SGHRS and CDR2 is YFSETQ. V lost 0 bases and J lost 2; bases outside the gene matches: 4. This CDR3 spans 15 amino acids. The DNA of the CDR3 is TGCGCCAGCAGCTTGGACAGGGGAAGTAACACTGAAGCTTTCTTT. Translated: CASSLDRGSNTEAFF.

This clone has a single count. The CDR3 DNA is TGTGCCAGCATGAGAAGCAGGGGGGACACAGATACGCAGTATTTT. Its translation is CASMRSRGDTDTQYF. This rearrangement joins TRBV7-2 to TRBJ2-3, with D possibly matching TRBD1 (7 bases). The V gene's germline CDR1 is SGHTA and CDR2 FQGNSA. V was clipped by 7 bases and J by 2 bases, with 16 bases between them. The CDR3 has 15 amino acids.

The V gene is TRBV5-1, the J gene TRBJ1-6, with no clear D. This CDR3 is 13 amino acids long. Trimming removed 1 base at V and 13 bases at J, with 12 bases between. Germline-derived CDR1 and CDR2 are SGHRS and YFSETQ. In DNA form, the CDR3 reads TGCGCCAGCAGCTTGCCCCCGGTGGGTCCCCTCCACTTT. Translation: CASSLPPVGPLHF.

The chain joins TRBV5-1 to TRBJ1-1, with a weak D call TRBD1 (6 bases). The CDR3 has 16 amino acids. In germline, CDR1 is SGHRS, CDR2 YFSETQ. The ends were cut back, 5 bases at V and 0 bases at J, with 17 bases in the middle. The CDR3 nucleotides read TGCGCCAGCAGTCAGGGGAGAAAGACCATGAACACTGAAGCTTTCTTT. Its protein is CASSQGRKTMNTEAFF.

V gene TRBV4-2 combines with J gene TRBJ1-5; 8 bases fit TRBD1. With V trimmed by 3 bases and J by 7 bases, 8 bases remained unmatched. Germline CDR1 is LGHNA and CDR2 is YNFKEQ. The CDR3 covers 15 residues. The CDR3 nucleotides are TGTGCCAGCAGCCAGATGGACAGGGAGGGACAGCCCCAGCATTTT. This encodes CASSQMDREGQPQHF.

This chain uses TRBV7-2 with TRBJ1-2; D uncertain. Per germline, CDR1 SGHTA and CDR2 FQGNSA. The germline V and J ends were trimmed by 5 bases and 1 base, with 14 bases remaining between them. This CDR3 comprises 15 residues. In DNA, the CDR3 is TGTGCCAGCAGCCGGCACGGAAACGATAACTATGGCTACACCTTC. This sequence encodes CASSRHGNDNYGYTF.

This chain links TRBV9 with TRBJ1-4, with 10 bases aligning to TRBD1. Germline-derived CDR1 and CDR2 are SGDLS and YYNGEE. The CDR3 contains 15 residues. The ends lost 2 bases at V and 8 bases at J; junction bases unmatched: 6. As DNA, the CDR3 is TGTGCCAGCAGCGTGCTTGGACAGGGGGACGAAAAACTGTTTTTT. Protein: CASSVLGQGDEKLFF.